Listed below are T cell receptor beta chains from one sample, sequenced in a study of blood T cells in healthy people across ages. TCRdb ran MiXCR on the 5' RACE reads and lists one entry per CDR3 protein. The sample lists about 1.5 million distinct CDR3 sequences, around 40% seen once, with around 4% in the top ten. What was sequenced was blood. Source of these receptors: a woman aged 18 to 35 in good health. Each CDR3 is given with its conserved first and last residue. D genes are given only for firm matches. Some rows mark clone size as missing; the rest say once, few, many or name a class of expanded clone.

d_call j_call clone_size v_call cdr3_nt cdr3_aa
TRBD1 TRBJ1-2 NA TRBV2 TGTGCCAGCAGTGGGACAGGGGGCCCTATGAGCTACACCTTC CASSGTGGPMSYTF
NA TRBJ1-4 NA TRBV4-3 TGCGCCAGCAGCCAAGCACGGGAAAAACTGTTTTTT CASSQAREKLFF
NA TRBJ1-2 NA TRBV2 TGTGCCAGCAGTGAGGAGGGAGGAAAGGGGCTCTATGGCTACACCTTC CASSEEGGKGLYGYTF
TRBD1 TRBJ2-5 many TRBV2 TGTGCCAGCAGTGAATATAGGGGGCCAGAGACCCAGTACTTC CASSEYRGPETQYF
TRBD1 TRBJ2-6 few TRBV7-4 TGTGCCAGCAGGCACTTTAACAGGGGGTCTGAGTATGGGGCCAACGTCCTGACTTTC CASRHFNRGSEYGANVLTF
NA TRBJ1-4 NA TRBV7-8 TGTGCCAGCAGCTCCCGGACGGGAGGCAGTACTGAAAAACTGTTTTTT CASSSRTGGSTEKLFF
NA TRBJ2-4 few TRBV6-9 TGTGCCGCGGACAGAACGCTAGCCAAAAACATTCAGTACTTC CAADRTLAKNIQYF
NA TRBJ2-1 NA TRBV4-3 TGCGCCAGCAGCCAAGAATCCGATAGAAGCTCCTACAATGAGCAGTTCTTC CASSQESDRSSYNEQFF
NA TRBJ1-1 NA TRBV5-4 TGTGCCAGCCACAGGTTGATGAACACTGAAGCTTTCTTT CASHRLMNTEAFF
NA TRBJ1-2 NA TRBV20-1 TGCAGTGCTAGATATGGGGATGGCTACACCTTC CSARYGDGYTF
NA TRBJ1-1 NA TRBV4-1 TGCGCCAGCAGCCAAGGGGGCGCCGACACTGAAGCTTTCTTT CASSQGGADTEAFF
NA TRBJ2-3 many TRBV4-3 TGCGCCAGCAGCCAGGGGAGACTAGTTATTATTTCCGATACGCAGTATTTT CASSQGRLVIISDTQYF
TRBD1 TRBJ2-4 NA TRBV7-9 TGTGCCAGCAGTTCAACAGGGGGCAAGCAGTACTTC CASSSTGGKQYF
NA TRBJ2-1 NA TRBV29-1 TGCAGCGTTAAGGTCGCGTGGAGCTCCTACAATGAGCAGTTCTTC CSVKVAWSSYNEQFF
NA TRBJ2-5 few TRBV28 TGTGCCAGCAGTTCCCAGACAACGGCCCAAGAGACCCAGTACTTC CASSSQTTAQETQYF
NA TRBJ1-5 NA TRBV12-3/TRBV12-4 TGTGCCAGCAGTTTCGGCCAGGGGCGTCAGCCCCAGCATTTT CASSFGQGRQPQHF
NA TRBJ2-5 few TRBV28 TGTGCCAGCAGTTTAGGCGCGTCTTTGGTGGAGACCCAGTACTTC CASSLGASLVETQYF
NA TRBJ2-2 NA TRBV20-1 TGCAGTGCCCATCGGGGCGCGAACACCGGGGAGCTGTTTTTT CSAHRGANTGELFF
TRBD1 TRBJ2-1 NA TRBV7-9 TGTGCCAGCAGCTTCCTACAGGGGCAATTCTCCTACAATGAGCAGTTCTTC CASSFLQGQFSYNEQFF
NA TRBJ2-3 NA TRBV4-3 TGCGCCAGCAGCCAAGATTTCCTAGTCACAGATACGCAGTATTTT CASSQDFLVTDTQYF
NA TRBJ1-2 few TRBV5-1 TGCGCCAGCAGGACTAACAGCTATGGCTACACCTTC CASRTNSYGYTF
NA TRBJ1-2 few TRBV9 TGTGCCAGCAGCGTAATAGAAGGGGCTGGCTACACCTTC CASSVIEGAGYTF
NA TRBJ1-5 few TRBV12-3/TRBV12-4 TGTGCCAGCAGTTTGTATGGGGGCGCCCTCAATCAGCCCCAGCATTTT CASSLYGGALNQPQHF
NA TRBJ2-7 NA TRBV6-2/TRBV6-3 TGTGCCGGCAGTTATTCTCTACTAGGGCGGAATGAGCAGTACTTC CAGSYSLLGRNEQYF
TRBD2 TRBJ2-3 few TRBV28 TGTGCCAGCAGCATGGGGGACCTAGCGGGGGGCACAGATACGCAGTATTTT CASSMGDLAGGTDTQYF
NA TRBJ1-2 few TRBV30 TGTGCCTGGAGTTCAATGGGACGGACGAAGATCACCTTC CAWSSMGRTKITF